One sample yielded the 11 T cell receptor beta chains listed below, sequenced in a study of Tregs in tolerant kidney transplant recipients. Assay: immunoSEQ multiplex PCR; the TCRdb copy retains only in-frame clones and omits some. Seen here are about 240,000 clones, roughly 84% observed once, and the top ten hold around 0.68%. The sequenced sample consisted of CD4+ T cells from blood. The origin of the receptors is a human donor in good health.

The genes are TRBV14 and TRBJ1-2, with D perhaps matching TRBD1 (6 bases). The CDR3 contains 11 residues. With 8 bases removed from V and 8 bases from J, the gap between germline ends came to 12 bases. Looked up from germline, CDR1 is SGHDN and CDR2 is FVKESK. The CDR3 nucleotides are TGTGCCAGCGGGGGGGCAGGCGGCTACACCTTC. Protein: CASGGAGGYTF. Looking up the rest from reference TRBV14 and TRBJ1-2 gives the full variable domain: EAGVTQFPSHSVIEKGQTVTLRCDPISGHDNLYWYRRVMGKEIKFLLHFVKESKQDESGMPNNRFLAERTGGTYSTLKVQPAELEDSGVYFCASGGAGGYTFGSGTRLTVV.

V and J are TRBV5-5 and TRBJ1-2; D might be TRBD1 (5 bases). Germline loops: CDR1 SGHKS, CDR2 YYEKEE (reference sequence). The CDR3 is 16 residues long. V lost 1 base to trimming and J lost 4 bases, with 17 bases between them. The CDR3 reads CASSLLFGALSYGYTF. Written as DNA, the CDR3 is TGTGCCAGCAGCTTGTTATTTGGGGCTCTCAGCTATGGCTACACCTTC.

As for this clone: Other DNA variants within this sample encode the same CDR3. The chain couples TRBV4-1 to TRBJ1-2; 8 nucleotides match TRBD1. Germline assignment: CDR1 MGHRA and CDR2 YSYEKL. V shed 1 base and J 4 bases; nucleotides not matched to a gene: 2. The length of the CDR3 is 14 residues. CDR3 nucleotide sequence: TGCGCCAGCAGCCAAGGGCAGGGGGCCTATGGCTACACCTTC. It specifies CASSQGQGAYGYTF.

This clone has a handful of counts. Its ends do not fully match the called genes, so a read error is possible. The chain employs TRBV6-5 and TRBJ1-2, with 7 bases that match TRBD1. The germline CDR1 and CDR2 sequences are MNHEY and SVGAGI. The CDR3 contains 13 residues. The CDR3 nucleotides read TGCCCGGGGGAGGGGGCAAGTAACTATGGCTACACCTTC. As protein: CPGEGASNYGYTF.

This clone was counted a few times. The V call is TRBV25-1, the J call TRBJ1-2, with D maybe TRBD1 (5 bases). CDR3 length equals 14 residues. V was cut by 6 bases and J by 0 bases, with 11 bases left in between. CDR1 and CDR2 from the germline V gene are MGHDK and SYGVNS. CDR3 sequence reads: CASRGPTANYGYTF. CDR3 nucleotide sequence: TGTGCCAGCAGGGGACCTACAGCTAACTATGGCTACACCTTC.

This chain connects TRBV7-2 to TRBJ2-3, with D perhaps matching TRBD2 (6 bases). The CDR3 has 16 amino acids. V lost 5 bases to trimming and J lost 6 bases, with 21 bases between them. Germline-derived CDR1 and CDR2 are SGHTA and FQGNSA. CDR3 bases: TGTGCCAGCAGCCGAGGGGTTAGCGGAACAGCGGATACGCAGTATTTT. It specifies CASSRGVSGTADTQYF.

The rearrangement joins TRBV4-1 to TRBJ1-2, with a tentative D call TRBD1 (5 bases). V lost 2 bases and J 6 bases, leaving 10 bases between the germline ends. Germline CDR1 MGHRA, CDR2 YSYEKL. The CDR3 has 13 amino acids. CDR3 in amino acids: CASSQRQFNGYTF. In DNA form, the CDR3 reads TGCGCCAGCAGCCAAAGACAGTTTAATGGCTACACCTTC.

The J gene is TRBJ1-2, the V gene TRBV7-3; 8 nucleotides match TRBD1. Germline CDR1 is SGHTA and CDR2 is FQGTGA. Trimming cost V 3 bases and J 8 bases; bases outside gene matches: 8. The CDR3 sequence is 14 residues long. This chain's CDR3 is CASSFSGQGDGYTF. The CDR3 bases are TGTGCCAGCAGCTTCTCCGGACAGGGTGACGGCTACACCTTC.

This clone was counted a single time. The chain is built from TRBV29-1 and TRBJ1-3; D ambiguous. V lost 7 bases and J lost 3, with 13 bases in between. Germline-derived CDR1 and CDR2 are SQVTM and ANQGSEA. The CDR3 runs to 13 residues. CDR3 nucleotide sequence: TGCAGCGCCGCCACAGCGATTGGAAACACCATATATTTT. Translated: CSAATAIGNTIYF.

The rearrangement uses TRBV7-9 and TRBJ1-5, with D hard to call. Germline assignment: CDR1 SEHNR and CDR2 FQNEAQ (reference sequence). There are 15 residues in the CDR3. Between the trimmed V and J ends, which lost 3 bases and 0 bases, there was a span of 9 bases. The CDR3 spells CASSFSHGSNQPQHF. CDR3 bases: TGTGCCAGCAGCTTCTCACATGGTAGCAATCAGCCCCAGCATTTT.

Only a few counts were recorded for this clone. The CDR3 spells CASSLGPIAQETQYF. In nucleotides, the CDR3 is TGTGCCAGCAGTCTCGGACCGATCGCCCAAGAGACCCAGTACTTC. V gene TRBV6-1 combines with J gene TRBJ2-5; unclear D gene. Trimming pared 5 bases from V and 1 base from J, leaving 14 bases between. In germline, CDR1 is MNHNS, CDR2 SASEGT. This CDR3 has 15 amino acids.